These T cell receptor beta chains were read from a single sample in a study of T-cell memory formation after mild COVID-19. TCRdb fed the 5' RACE reads into MiXCR, producing one record per CDR3 protein. The sample records around 340,000 distinct CDR3 sequences, approximately 15% being singletons. Sequences were obtained from PBMCs or a T cell subset sorted from them (not recorded which). The receptor set was obtained from a man younger than 30 who had mild COVID-19 (a few samples of this study predate the infection). Cell type and time point are not known. CDR3s include the opening cysteine and the closing phenylalanine or tryptophan. Each record gives: J gene, V gene, CDR3 protein.

J: TRBJ2-7; V: TRBV3-1; CDR3: CASRNRGGAPSSYEQYF
J: TRBJ1-1; V: TRBV6-5; CDR3: CASQGVMNTEAFF
J: TRBJ1-1; V: TRBV14; CDR3: CASSRRKTGHTVNTEAFF
J: TRBJ2-2; V: TRBV29-1; CDR3: CSVEDSPGTKDTGELFF
J: TRBJ1-4; V: TRBV20-1; CDR3: CSAGTSEKLFF
J: TRBJ2-3; V: TRBV19; CDR3: CASSIAWDTQYF
J: TRBJ2-7; V: TRBV20-1; CDR3: CSAREGTSGAISYEQYF
J: TRBJ2-3; V: TRBV5-6; CDR3: CASSFPGHTDTQYF
J: TRBJ2-3; V: TRBV7-2; CDR3: CASSLGWTDTQYF
J: TRBJ2-7; V: TRBV20-1; CDR3: CSARVGAKNEQYF
J: TRBJ2-5; V: TRBV12-3/TRBV12-4; CDR3: CASSLNGLGQETQYF
J: TRBJ2-3; V: TRBV2; CDR3: CASSETPTGPDTQYF
J: TRBJ2-5; V: TRBV29-1; CDR3: CSVGGGTGVLPETQYF
J: TRBJ1-2; V: TRBV15; CDR3: CATSRVGTNYGYTF
J: TRBJ1-1; V: TRBV7-2; CDR3: CASSLGRTENTEAFF
J: TRBJ2-2; V: TRBV4-3; CDR3: CASSRDYTGELFF
J: TRBJ2-7; V: TRBV4-1; CDR3: CASSQDLVHSYEQYF
J: TRBJ1-2; V: TRBV7-3; CDR3: CASRTTGAIGYTF
J: TRBJ1-2; V: TRBV4-3; CDR3: CASSQDVRDGYGYTF
J: TRBJ2-3; V: TRBV12-3/TRBV12-4; CDR3: CASSPQEARAQYF
J: TRBJ1-1; V: TRBV20-1; CDR3: CSATSGTGRVTFF
J: TRBJ2-3; V: TRBV7-9; CDR3: CASSSRLPVTDTQYF
J: TRBJ2-2; V: TRBV4-2; CDR3: CASSLPGGRELFF
J: TRBJ2-4; V: TRBV12-3/TRBV12-4; CDR3: CASSLVQGAAIQYF
J: TRBJ2-3; V: TRBV29-1; CDR3: CSVDRGTDTQYF
J: TRBJ2-3; V: TRBV7-2; CDR3: CASRLMSGIPDTQYF
J: TRBJ2-5; V: TRBV7-6; CDR3: CASSHTGTGEETQHF
J: TRBJ2-1; V: TRBV4-2; CDR3: CASGGGGGAINEQFF
J: TRBJ2-7; V: TRBV4-2; CDR3: CASSLNAGTTYEQYF
J: TRBJ2-3; V: TRBV6-6; CDR3: CASSYGRLYTDTQYF
J: TRBJ1-5; V: TRBV25-1; CDR3: CASSETGDGPQHF
J: TRBJ2-5; V: TRBV5-4; CDR3: CASSSTGLAEETQYF
J: TRBJ2-7; V: TRBV25-1; CDR3: CASRGAGAAGYEQYF
J: TRBJ1-1; V: TRBV5-6; CDR3: CASSLVAGKTEAFF
J: TRBJ2-1; V: TRBV6-2/TRBV6-3; CDR3: CASSYSPGYTYNEQFF
J: TRBJ1-3; V: TRBV9; CDR3: CASSVLGGNTIYF
J: TRBJ2-5; V: TRBV4-3; CDR3: CASSQRSGGQETQYF
J: TRBJ2-5; V: TRBV7-2; CDR3: CASSSISGGETQYF
J: TRBJ1-6; V: TRBV18; CDR3: CASSPPNRDGNSPLHF
J: TRBJ1-2; V: TRBV7-2; CDR3: CASSSHGISYGYTF
J: TRBJ2-2; V: TRBV11-3; CDR3: CASSPGVSTGELFF
J: TRBJ1-2; V: TRBV7-2; CDR3: CASSLGPGRGYGYTF